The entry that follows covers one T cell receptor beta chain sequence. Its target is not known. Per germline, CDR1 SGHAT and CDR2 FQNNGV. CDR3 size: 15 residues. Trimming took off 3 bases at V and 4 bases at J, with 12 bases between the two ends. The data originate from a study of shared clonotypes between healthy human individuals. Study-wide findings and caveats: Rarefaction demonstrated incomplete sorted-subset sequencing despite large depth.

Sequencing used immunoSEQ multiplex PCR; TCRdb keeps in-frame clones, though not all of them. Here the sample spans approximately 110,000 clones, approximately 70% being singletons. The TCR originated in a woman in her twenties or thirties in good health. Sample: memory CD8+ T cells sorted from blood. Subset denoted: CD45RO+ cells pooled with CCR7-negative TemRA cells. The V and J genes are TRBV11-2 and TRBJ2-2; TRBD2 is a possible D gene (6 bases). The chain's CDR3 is CASSFRDSFTGELFF. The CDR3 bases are TGTGCCAGCAGCTTCCGGGACTCCTTCACCGGGGAGCTGTTTTTT.